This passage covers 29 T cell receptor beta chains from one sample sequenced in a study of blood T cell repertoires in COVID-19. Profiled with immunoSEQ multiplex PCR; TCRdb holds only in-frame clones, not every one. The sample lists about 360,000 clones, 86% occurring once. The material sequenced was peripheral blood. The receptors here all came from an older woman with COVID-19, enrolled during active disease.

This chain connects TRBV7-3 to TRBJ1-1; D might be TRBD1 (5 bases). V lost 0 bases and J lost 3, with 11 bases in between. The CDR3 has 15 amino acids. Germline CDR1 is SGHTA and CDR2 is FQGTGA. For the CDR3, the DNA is TGTGCCAGCAGCTTAACGCCAGGGTTGCACACTGAAGCTTTCTTT. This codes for CASSLTPGLHTEAFF.

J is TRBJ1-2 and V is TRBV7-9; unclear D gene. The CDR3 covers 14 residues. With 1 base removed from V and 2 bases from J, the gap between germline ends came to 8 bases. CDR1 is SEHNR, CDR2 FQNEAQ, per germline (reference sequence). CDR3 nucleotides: TGTGCCAGCAGCTTAGAAGCAGGCAACTATGGCTACACCTTC. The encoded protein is CASSLEAGNYGYTF.

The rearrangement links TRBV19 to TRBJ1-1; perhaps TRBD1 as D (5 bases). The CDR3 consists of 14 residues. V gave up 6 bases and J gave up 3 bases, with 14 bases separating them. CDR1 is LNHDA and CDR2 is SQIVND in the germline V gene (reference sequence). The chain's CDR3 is CASRIRGVDTEAFF. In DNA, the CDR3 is TGTGCCAGTAGAATTCGGGGGGTAGACACTGAAGCTTTCTTT.

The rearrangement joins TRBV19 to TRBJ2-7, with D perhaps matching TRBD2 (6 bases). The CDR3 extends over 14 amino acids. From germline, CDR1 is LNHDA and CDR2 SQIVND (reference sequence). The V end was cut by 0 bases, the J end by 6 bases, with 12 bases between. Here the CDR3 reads CASSIDSGRSEQYF. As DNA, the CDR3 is TGTGCCAGTAGTATAGATTCCGGGAGAAGCGAGCAGTACTTC.

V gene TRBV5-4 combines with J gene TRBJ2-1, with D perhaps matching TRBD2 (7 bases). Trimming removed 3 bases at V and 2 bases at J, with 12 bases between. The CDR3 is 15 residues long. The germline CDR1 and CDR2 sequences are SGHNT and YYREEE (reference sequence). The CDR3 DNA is TGTGCCAGCAGCTGGGGGGGGCTTACCTACAATGAGCAGTTCTTC. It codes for CASSWGGLTYNEQFF.

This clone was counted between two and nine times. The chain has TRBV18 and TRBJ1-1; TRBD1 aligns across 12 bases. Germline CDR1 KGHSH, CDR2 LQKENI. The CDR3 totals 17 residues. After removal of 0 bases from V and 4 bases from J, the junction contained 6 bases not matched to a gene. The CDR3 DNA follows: TGTGCCAGCTCACCACCTACGGGACAGGGGGCCGGCACTGAAGCTTTCTTT. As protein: CASSPPTGQGAGTEAFF. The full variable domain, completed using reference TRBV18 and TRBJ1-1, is NAGVMQNPRHLVRRRGQEARLRCSPMKGHSHVYWYRQLPEEGLKFMVYLQKENIIDESGMPKERFSAEFPKEGPSILRIQQVVRGDSAAYFCASSPPTGQGAGTEAFFGQGTRLTVV.

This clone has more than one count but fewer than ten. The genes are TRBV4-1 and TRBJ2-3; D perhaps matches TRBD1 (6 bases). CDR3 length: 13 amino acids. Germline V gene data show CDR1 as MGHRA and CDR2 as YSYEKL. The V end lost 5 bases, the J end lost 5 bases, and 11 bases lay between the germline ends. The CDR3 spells CASSYPGVDTQYF. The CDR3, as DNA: TGCGCCAGCAGCTATCCAGGGGTAGATACGCAGTATTTT.

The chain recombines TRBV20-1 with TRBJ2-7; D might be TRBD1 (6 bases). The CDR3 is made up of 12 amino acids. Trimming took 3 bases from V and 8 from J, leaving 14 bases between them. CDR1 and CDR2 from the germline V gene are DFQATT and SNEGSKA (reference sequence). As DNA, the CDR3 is TGCAGTGCTAGTGTGCGACGGGACAAGCAGTACTTC. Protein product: CSASVRRDKQYF.

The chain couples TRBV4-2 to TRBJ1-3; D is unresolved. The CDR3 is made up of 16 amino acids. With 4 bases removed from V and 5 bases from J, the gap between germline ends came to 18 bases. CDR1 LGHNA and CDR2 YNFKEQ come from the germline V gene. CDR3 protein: CASSPPRSEGRNTIYF. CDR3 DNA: TGTGCCAGCAGCCCGCCCCGGTCAGAGGGCAGAAACACCATATATTTT.

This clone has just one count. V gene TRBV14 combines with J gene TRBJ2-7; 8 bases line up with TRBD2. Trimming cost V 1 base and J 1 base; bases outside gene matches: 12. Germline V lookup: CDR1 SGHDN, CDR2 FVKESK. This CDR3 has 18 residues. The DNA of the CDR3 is TGTGCCAGCAGCCAAGTGGCGGCGGGCGGGGGGCTATCCTACGAGCAGTACTTC. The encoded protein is CASSQVAAGGGLSYEQYF.

CDR3 loop: CASSLSSTDTGGRWGLNTEAFF. The CDR3 DNA is TGTGCCAGCAGTTTATCGTCCACGGACACGGGGGGGCGATGGGGACTGAACACTGAAGCTTTCTTT. The genes are TRBV27 and TRBJ1-1, with D perhaps TRBD1 (6 bases). V shed 0 bases and J shed 0 bases, with 29 bases lying between them. The CDR3 has 22 amino acids. From germline, CDR1 is MNHEY and CDR2 SMNVEV (reference sequence).

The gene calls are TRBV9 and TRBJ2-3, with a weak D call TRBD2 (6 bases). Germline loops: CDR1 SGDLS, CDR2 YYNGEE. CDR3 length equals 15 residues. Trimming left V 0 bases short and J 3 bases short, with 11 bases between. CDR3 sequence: CASSVVDGGTDTQYF. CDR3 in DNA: TGTGCCAGCAGCGTAGTTGACGGGGGTACAGATACGCAGTATTTT.

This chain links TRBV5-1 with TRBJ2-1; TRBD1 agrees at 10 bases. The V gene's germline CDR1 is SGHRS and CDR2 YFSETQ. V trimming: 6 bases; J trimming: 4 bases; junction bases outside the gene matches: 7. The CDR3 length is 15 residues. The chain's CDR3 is CASTLGGQGYNEQFF. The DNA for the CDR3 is TGCGCCAGCACGCTTGGGGGACAGGGGTACAATGAGCAGTTCTTC.

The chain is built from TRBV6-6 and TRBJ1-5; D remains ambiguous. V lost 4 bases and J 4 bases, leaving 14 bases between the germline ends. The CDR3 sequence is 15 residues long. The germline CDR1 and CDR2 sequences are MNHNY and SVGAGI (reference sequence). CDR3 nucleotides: TGTGCCAGCAGTTTGAGCACAGCAATTAATCAGCCCCAGCATTTT. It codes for CASSLSTAINQPQHF.

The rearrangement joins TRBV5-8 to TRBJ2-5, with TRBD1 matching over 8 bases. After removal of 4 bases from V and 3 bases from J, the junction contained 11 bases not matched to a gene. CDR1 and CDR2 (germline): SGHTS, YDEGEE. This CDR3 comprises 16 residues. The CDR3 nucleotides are TGTGCCAGCAGCCCGGACAGGGCGAGGACGGAAGAGACCCAGTACTTC. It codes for CASSPDRARTEETQYF.

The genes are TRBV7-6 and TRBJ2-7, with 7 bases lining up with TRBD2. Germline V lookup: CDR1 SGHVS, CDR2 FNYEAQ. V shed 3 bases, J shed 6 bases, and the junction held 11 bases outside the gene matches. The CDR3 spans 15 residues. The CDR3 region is CASSLAWGGEVEQYF. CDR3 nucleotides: TGTGCCAGCAGCTTGGCGTGGGGGGGGGAGGTCGAGCAGTACTTC.

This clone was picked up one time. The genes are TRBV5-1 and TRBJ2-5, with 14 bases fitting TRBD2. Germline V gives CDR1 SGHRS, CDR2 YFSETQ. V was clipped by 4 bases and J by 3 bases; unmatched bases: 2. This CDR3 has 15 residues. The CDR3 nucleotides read TGCGCCAGCAGCAGGGGACTAGCGGGGGAAGAGACCCAGTACTTC. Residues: CASSRGLAGEETQYF.

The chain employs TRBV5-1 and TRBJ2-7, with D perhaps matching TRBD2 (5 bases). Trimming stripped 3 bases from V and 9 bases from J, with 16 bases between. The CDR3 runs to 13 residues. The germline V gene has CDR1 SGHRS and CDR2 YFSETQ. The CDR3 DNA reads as TGCGCCAGCAGCTCTCCCCTTTTTACTAGGCAGTACTTC. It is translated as CASSSPLFTRQYF.

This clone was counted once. The CDR3 region is CASSIGQVAGLGELFF. In DNA form, the CDR3 reads TGTGCCAGCAGCATAGGACAGGTGGCTGGGTTAGGGGAGCTGTTTTTT. This chain joins TRBV5-4 and TRBJ2-2; 7 nucleotides line up with TRBD1. The CDR3 length is 16 residues. V dropped 4 bases and J dropped 8; count of bases not matched to a gene: 14. CDR1 is SGHNT and CDR2 is YYREEE in the germline V gene (reference sequence).

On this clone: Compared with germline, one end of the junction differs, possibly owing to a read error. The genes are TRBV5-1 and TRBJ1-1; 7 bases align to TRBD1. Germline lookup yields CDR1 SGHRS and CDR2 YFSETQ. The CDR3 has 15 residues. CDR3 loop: CASTLSTGLATEAFF. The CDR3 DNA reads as TGCGCCAGCACCTTGTCGACAGGGTTGGCCACTGAAGCTTTCTTT.

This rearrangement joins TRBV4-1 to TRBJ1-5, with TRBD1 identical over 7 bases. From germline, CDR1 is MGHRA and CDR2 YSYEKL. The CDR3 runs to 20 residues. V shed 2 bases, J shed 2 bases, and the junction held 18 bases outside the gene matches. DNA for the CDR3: TGCGCCAGCAGCCAAACCAGAGACAGGGCGCCGGCCGGTTGCAATCAGCCCCAGCATTTT. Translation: CASSQTRDRAPAGCNQPQHF.

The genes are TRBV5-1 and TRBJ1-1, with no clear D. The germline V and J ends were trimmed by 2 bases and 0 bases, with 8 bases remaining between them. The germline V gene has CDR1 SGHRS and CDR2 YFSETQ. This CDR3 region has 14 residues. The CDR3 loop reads CASSFREMNTEAFF. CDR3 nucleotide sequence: TGCGCCAGCAGCTTCCGGGAGATGAACACTGAAGCTTTCTTT.

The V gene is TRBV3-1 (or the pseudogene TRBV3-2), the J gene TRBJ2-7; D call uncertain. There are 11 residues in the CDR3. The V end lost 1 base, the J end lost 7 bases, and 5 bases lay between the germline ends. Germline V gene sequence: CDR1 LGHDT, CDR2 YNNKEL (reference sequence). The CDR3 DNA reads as TGTGCCAGCAGCCAAGGGGCGGAGCAGTACTTC. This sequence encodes CASSQGAEQYF.

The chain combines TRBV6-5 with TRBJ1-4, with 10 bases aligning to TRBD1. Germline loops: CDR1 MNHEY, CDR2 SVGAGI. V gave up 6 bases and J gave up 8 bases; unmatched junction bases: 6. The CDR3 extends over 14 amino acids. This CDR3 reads CASSRTGGEEKLFF. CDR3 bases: TGTGCCAGCAGCCGGACAGGGGGGGAAGAAAAACTGTTTTTT.

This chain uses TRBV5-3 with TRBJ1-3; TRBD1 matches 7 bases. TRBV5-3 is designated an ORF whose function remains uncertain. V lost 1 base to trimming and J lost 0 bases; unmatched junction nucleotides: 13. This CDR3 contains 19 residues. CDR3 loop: CARSLRDRDLLNSGNTIYF. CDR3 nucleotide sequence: TGTGCCAGAAGCTTGCGGGACAGAGACCTACTAAACTCTGGAAACACCATATATTTT.

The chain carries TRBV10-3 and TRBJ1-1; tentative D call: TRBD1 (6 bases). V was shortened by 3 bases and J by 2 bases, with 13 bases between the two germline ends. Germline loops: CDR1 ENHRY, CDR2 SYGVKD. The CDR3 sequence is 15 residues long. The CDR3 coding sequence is TGTGCCATCAGTGACCAGGGGTTCGGAAACACTGAAGCTTTCTTT. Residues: CAISDQGFGNTEAFF.

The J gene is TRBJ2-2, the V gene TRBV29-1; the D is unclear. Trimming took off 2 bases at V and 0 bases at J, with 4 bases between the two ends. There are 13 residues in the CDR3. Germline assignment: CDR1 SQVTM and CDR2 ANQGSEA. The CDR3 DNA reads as TGCAGCGTTGAATTCTCGAACACCGGGGAGCTGTTTTTT. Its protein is CSVEFSNTGELFF.

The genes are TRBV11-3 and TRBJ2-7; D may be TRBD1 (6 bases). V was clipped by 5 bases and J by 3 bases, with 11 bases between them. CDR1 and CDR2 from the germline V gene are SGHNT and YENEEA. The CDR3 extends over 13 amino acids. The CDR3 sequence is CASSLRDNYEQYF. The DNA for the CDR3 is TGTGCCAGCAGCCTCCGGGACAACTACGAGCAGTACTTC.

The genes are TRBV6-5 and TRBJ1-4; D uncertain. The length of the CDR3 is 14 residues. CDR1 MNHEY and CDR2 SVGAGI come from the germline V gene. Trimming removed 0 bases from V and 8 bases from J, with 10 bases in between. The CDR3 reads CASSYSNSEEKLFF. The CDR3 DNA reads TGTGCCAGCAGTTACTCGAACTCTGAAGAAAAACTGTTTTTT.